The 20 T cell receptor beta chains given below trace back to one sample, sequenced in a study of T-cell memory formation after mild COVID-19. TCRdb analysed the 5' RACE reads with MiXCR anew, one entry per CDR3 protein. This sample has about 50,000 distinct CDR3 sequences, with approximately 9% found just once. Sequenced input: PBMCs or a T cell subset sorted from them (not recorded which). The receptor set was obtained from an adult woman who had mild COVID-19 (a few samples of this study predate the infection). Cell type and time point are not known.

This clonotype was counted a few times. The chain is built from TRBV9 and TRBJ2-7, with a weak D call TRBD2 (7 bases). The CDR3 consists of 14 residues. Germline CDR1 is SGDLS and CDR2 is YYNGEE. V was trimmed by 1 base and J by 3 bases, leaving 11 bases between them. The CDR3 DNA reads as TGTGCCAGCAGCGTATCGGGGGGCAGCTACGAGCAGTACTTC. Encoded protein: CASSVSGGSYEQYF.

Only a few counts were recorded for this clonotype. The rearrangement joins TRBV4-2 to TRBJ2-7, with 8 bases matching TRBD1. The trim removed 0 bases at V and 3 bases at J, leaving 13 bases unmatched. This CDR3 is built from 18 residues. Germline CDR1 is LGHNA and CDR2 is YNFKEQ. CDR3 protein: CASSQDIYVGTGGYEQYF. CDR3 bases: TGTGCCAGCAGCCAAGATATTTATGTGGGGACAGGTGGCTACGAGCAGTACTTC.

In this sample, this clonotype turned up a few times. The chain uses TRBV12-3 or TRBV12-4 and TRBJ1-1, with D possibly TRBD1 on 5 matching bases. Deletions cut 7 bases from V and 1 base from J, with 19 bases between. This CDR3 has 16 amino acids. In DNA, the CDR3 is TGTGCCAGCACCCTGCGCCCGGGGCGGAAGAACACTGAAGCTTTCTTT. Amino acids: CASTLRPGRKNTEAFF.

The gene calls are TRBV12-5 and TRBJ2-7; possible D gene TRBD2, 6 bases. Trimming pared 3 bases from V and 0 bases from J, leaving 9 bases between. CDR3 length: 14 residues. Germline CDR1 is LGHNT and CDR2 is FRNRAP. The CDR3 spells CASGLSGASYEQYF. CDR3 DNA sequence: TGTGCTAGTGGTTTATCGGGAGCCTCCTACGAGCAGTACTTC. Variable domain in full (rest from reference TRBV12-5 and TRBJ2-7): DARVTQTPRHKVTEMGQEVTMRCQPILGHNTVFWYRQTMMQGLELLAYFRNRAPLDDSGMPKDRFSAEMPDATLATLKIQPSEPRDSAVYFCASGLSGASYEQYFGPGTRLTVT.

This clonotype came up many times. This CDR3 is CASSSDRGSPLHF. In nucleotides, the CDR3 is TGTGCCAGCAGCTCGGACAGGGGATCACCCCTCCACTTT. The chain carries TRBV13 and TRBJ1-6; TRBD1 matches at 9 bases. The CDR3 has 13 residues. Germline values: CDR1 PRHDT, CDR2 FYEKMQ (reference sequence). The V gene end was trimmed by 4 bases and the J gene end by 10 bases; junction bases not matched to a gene: 2.

V gene TRBV10-3 combines with J gene TRBJ2-7; 11 positions match TRBD1. Germline V gene lookup returns CDR1 ENHRY and CDR2 SYGVKD. V gave up 9 bases and J gave up 2 bases; unmatched junction bases: 6. The CDR3 sequence is 14 residues long. CDR3 coding DNA: TGTGCCATAAGTCCGGGACAGGGGGCCTACGAGCAGTACTTC. This sequence encodes CAISPGQGAYEQYF.

V usage is TRBV6-2 or TRBV6-3 and J usage is TRBJ2-7; 10 nucleotides line up with TRBD1. V was pared by 2 bases and J by 1 base, with 2 bases of the junction left unmatched. Germline V gene data show CDR1 as MNHEY and CDR2 as SVGEGT. The CDR3 consists of 15 residues. CDR3 DNA: TGTGCCAGCAGTTACGGACAGGGGGTTTCCTACGAGCAGTACTTC. This encodes CASSYGQGVSYEQYF.

This sequence joins TRBV21-1 and TRBJ2-1; the DNA was not compared with TRBD1, the D call given in the table. TRBV21-1 is an annotated pseudogene. The CDR3 contains 18 residues. CDR3 nucleotides: TGTGCCAGCAGCAAAGGCGACAGGGCCCACGCTTCCTACAATGAGCAGTTCTTC. Translating gives CASSKGDRAHASYNEQFF.

This clonotype was detected many times. The gene calls are TRBV4-2 and TRBJ2-2; 10 nucleotides agree with TRBD2. The germline V gene has CDR1 LGHNA and CDR2 YNFKEQ. This CDR3 is built from 18 residues. Unmatched junction bases numbered 10, after V lost 1 base and J lost 5 bases. The CDR3 coding sequence is TGTGCCAGCAGCCAAGCGGGGGCTAGCGGGAGAGGGACCGGGGAGCTGTTTTTT. The encoded protein is CASSQAGASGRGTGELFF.

This clonotype was counted between two and nine times. The chain is built from TRBV11-3 and TRBJ2-2; D remains unclear. Per the germline V gene, CDR1 is SGHNT and CDR2 is YENEEA. Trimming left V 5 bases short and J 1 base short, with 11 bases between. The CDR3 totals 15 residues. CDR3 sequence (DNA): TGTGCCAGCAGCCTTGGTGCTCTGAACACCGGGGAGCTGTTTTTT. It yields the protein CASSLGALNTGELFF.

This clonotype was counted only a few times. This chain connects TRBV5-5 to TRBJ1-5; D is undetermined. The CDR3 has 17 amino acids. The germline V gene encodes CDR1 SGHKS and CDR2 YYEKEE (reference sequence). Trimming removed 0 bases from V and 1 base from J, with 14 bases in between. For the CDR3, the DNA is TGTGCCAGCAGCTTGGAGCGGCCGACCGGGAGCAATCAGCCCCAGCATTTT. It translates to CASSLERPTGSNQPQHF.

This clonotype is labeled medium-sized (0.01 to 0.1%). This chain's CDR3 is CASSSGTPGVETQYF. The DNA of the CDR3 is TGTGCCAGCAGTTCCGGGACCCCGGGCGTGGAGACCCAGTACTTC. The chain uses TRBV12-3 or TRBV12-4 and TRBJ2-5; D may correspond to TRBD1 or TRBD2 (5 bases each). This CDR3 has 15 amino acids. The ends were cut back, 4 bases at V and 5 bases at J, with 17 bases in the middle.

V gene TRBV6-2 or TRBV6-3 combines with J gene TRBJ2-7, with D possibly called TRBD1 or TRBD2 (5 bases each). The CDR3 has 14 amino acids. Trimming pared 6 bases from V and 4 bases from J, leaving 16 bases between. Germline CDR1 MNHEY, CDR2 SVGEGT. CDR3 loop: CASRPGTNTYEQYF. The DNA of the CDR3 is TGTGCCAGCAGACCCGGGACCAACACTTACGAGCAGTACTTC.

This clonotype was counted a few times. This chain links TRBV15 with TRBJ1-1; the D is unclear. V shed 7 bases and J shed 1 base, with 10 bases lying between them. There are 13 residues in the CDR3. Germline V gene data show CDR1 as LNHNV and CDR2 as YYDKDF (reference sequence). In DNA, the CDR3 is TGTGCCACCACGAGACCGACGAACACTGAAGCTTTCTTT. It codes for CATTRPTNTEAFF.

The genes are TRBV5-1 and TRBJ1-2, with 8 nucleotides matching TRBD1. The ends lost 3 bases at V and 2 bases at J; junction bases unmatched: 6. The V gene's germline CDR1 is SGHRS and CDR2 YFSETQ. The length of the CDR3 is 15 residues. CDR3 in amino acids: CASSSGGTGNYGYTF. CDR3 nucleotides: TGCGCCAGCAGCTCTGGCGGGACAGGCAACTATGGCTACACCTTC.

This clonotype was observed at least ten times. The chain couples TRBV7-2 to TRBJ2-7, with D maybe TRBD2 (5 bases). Germline V gives CDR1 SGHTA, CDR2 FQGNSA. Trimming pared 4 bases from V and 2 bases from J, leaving 15 bases between. The CDR3 contains 15 residues. The CDR3 loop reads CASSWPGRGTYEQYF. CDR3 DNA sequence: TGTGCCAGCAGCTGGCCTGGTCGGGGAACCTACGAGCAGTACTTC.

This clonotype was detected ten times or more. The V and J genes are TRBV7-6 and TRBJ2-1; weak D call: TRBD2 (6 bases). V was trimmed by 1 base and J by 0 bases, leaving 19 bases between them. Per the germline V gene, CDR1 is SGHVS and CDR2 is FNYEAQ. CDR3 length equals 19 residues. CDR3 loop: CASSLERGTYKSSYNEQFF. CDR3 nucleotides: TGTGCCAGCAGCTTAGAACGAGGGACTTATAAAAGCTCCTACAATGAGCAGTTCTTC.

This clonotype has a handful of counts. The chain is built from TRBV7-2 and TRBJ1-1; 8 bases match TRBD1. The CDR3 contains 12 residues. Losses at the gene ends were 10 bases for V and 4 bases for J; bases not matched to a gene: 5. Germline values: CDR1 SGHTA, CDR2 FQGNSA. The DNA of the CDR3 is TGTGCCACCGGAGACAGGGGCACTGAAGCTTTCTTT. As protein: CATGDRGTEAFF. Full variable domain (missing parts from reference TRBV7-2 and TRBJ1-1): GAGVSQSPSNKVTEKGKDVELRCDPISGHTALYWYRQSLGQGLEFLIYFQGNSAPDKSGLPSDRFSAERTGGSVSTLTIQRTQQEDSAVYLCATGDRGTEAFFGQGTRLTVV.

For the CDR3, the DNA is TGTGCCAGCAGCCGTTCGGGGGGGATCCAAGAAAAACTGTTTTTT. Its translation: CASSRSGGIQEKLFF. V gene TRBV7-2 combines with J gene TRBJ1-4; perhaps TRBD1 as D (5 bases). From germline, CDR1 is SGHTA and CDR2 FQGNSA. This CDR3 has 15 residues. The V end was cut by 5 bases, the J end by 8 bases, with 18 bases between.

The rearrangement links TRBV5-1 to TRBJ2-7, with D perhaps matching TRBD1 or TRBD2 (5 bases each). Germline V gene sequence: CDR1 SGHRS, CDR2 YFSETQ. The V end was cut by 4 bases, the J end by 0 bases, with 14 bases between. CDR3 length: 15 residues. This chain's CDR3 is CASSPQGGSSYEQYF. CDR3 nucleotide sequence: TGCGCCAGCAGCCCTCAGGGTGGGAGCTCCTACGAGCAGTACTTC.